The 2 T cell receptor beta chains reported below all come from one sample, sequenced in a study of control samples from healthy donors and cancer patients. Using immunoSEQ multiplex PCR, the repertoire was profiled, and TCRdb retains in-frame clones only, with some absent. The data show about 130,000 clones, over 90% seen once. The source material was PBMCs. These receptors were obtained from a man in his sixties with colorectal cancer.

This clone has more than one count but fewer than ten. The chain uses TRBV18 and TRBJ1-1; D gene uncertain. Germline V gene lookup returns CDR1 KGHSH and CDR2 LQKENI. The germline V and J ends were trimmed by 2 bases and 1 base, with 8 bases remaining between them. This CDR3 has 14 residues. CDR3 bases: TGTGCCAGCTCACCAAGGCGGGAGAACACTGAAGCTTTCTTT. Amino acid sequence: CASSPRRENTEAFF.

The V call is TRBV6-2 or TRBV6-3, the J call TRBJ2-2; 12 positions agree with TRBD2. The trim removed 0 bases at V and 4 bases at J, leaving 12 bases unmatched. CDR3 length equals 20 residues. Germline CDR1 MNHEY, CDR2 SVGEGT. CDR3 loop: CASSYSRTSGAPGGTGELFF. The DNA of the CDR3 is TGTGCCAGCAGTTACTCAAGGACTAGCGGGGCCCCCGGTGGCACCGGGGAGCTGTTTTTT.